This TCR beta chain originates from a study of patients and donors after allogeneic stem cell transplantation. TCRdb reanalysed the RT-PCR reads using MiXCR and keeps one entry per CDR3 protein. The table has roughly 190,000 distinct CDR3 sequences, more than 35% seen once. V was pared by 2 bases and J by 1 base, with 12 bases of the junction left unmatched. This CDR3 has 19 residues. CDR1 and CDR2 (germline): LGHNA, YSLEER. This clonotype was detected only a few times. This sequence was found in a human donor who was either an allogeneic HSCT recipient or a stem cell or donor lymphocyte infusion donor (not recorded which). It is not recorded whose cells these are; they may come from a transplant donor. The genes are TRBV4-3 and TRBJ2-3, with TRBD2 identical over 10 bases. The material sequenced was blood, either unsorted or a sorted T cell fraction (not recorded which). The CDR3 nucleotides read TGCGCCAGCAGCCAATTCTGGACTAGCGGTAGAAAGGGCACAGATACGCAGTATTTT. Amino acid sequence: CASSQFWTSGRKGTDTQYF.